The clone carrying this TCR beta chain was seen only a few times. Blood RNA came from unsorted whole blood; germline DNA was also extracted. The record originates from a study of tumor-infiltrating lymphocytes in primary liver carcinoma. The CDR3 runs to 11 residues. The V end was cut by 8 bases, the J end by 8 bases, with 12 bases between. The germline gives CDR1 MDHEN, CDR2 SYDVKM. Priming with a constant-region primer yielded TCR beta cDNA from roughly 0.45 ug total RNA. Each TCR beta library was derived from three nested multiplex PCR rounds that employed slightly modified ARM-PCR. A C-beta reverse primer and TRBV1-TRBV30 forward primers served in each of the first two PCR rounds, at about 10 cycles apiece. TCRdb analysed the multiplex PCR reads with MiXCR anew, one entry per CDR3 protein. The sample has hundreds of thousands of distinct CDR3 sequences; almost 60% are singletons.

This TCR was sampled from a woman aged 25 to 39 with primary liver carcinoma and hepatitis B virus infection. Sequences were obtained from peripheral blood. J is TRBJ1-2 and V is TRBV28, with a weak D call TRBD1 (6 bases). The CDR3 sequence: CASGGPRGYTF. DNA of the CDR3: TGTGCCAGCGGGGGCCCACGGGGCTACACCTTC.